The 3 T cell receptor beta chains given below trace back to one sample, sequenced in a study of T cells in Graves' hyperthyroidism and ophthalmopathy (dated by TCRdb to between 2018 and 2021). The method behind the library was multiplex PCR. Sequenced using an Illumina HiSeq 2000. TCR beta CDR3 regions were amplified from RNA transcripts. The first round of RT-PCR for the TCR CDR3 was performed with the HTBI primer set and the Qiagen OneStep RT-PCR kit. TCRdb reanalyzed the raw reads on its own, using fastp at Q25 for trimming and MiXCR for clone calling, and kept in-frame beta chains. Entries are consolidated by CDR3 protein sequence, retaining the most common genes and DNA. The sample records fewer than 550,000 distinct CDR3 sequences, around a sixth of which are singletons. The ten top clones hold almost 8% of the sample. The sample comprised blood. These receptors were collected from a woman between 18 and 30 years old with Graves' hyperthyroidism.

This clonotype was counted many times. The chain is built from TRBV2 and TRBJ2-5; 9 bases are shared with TRBD1. This CDR3 is 14 amino acids long. Germline-derived CDR1 and CDR2 are SNHLY and FYNNEI. J lost 5 bases, V lost 6 bases, and 7 bases had no gene match. Here the CDR3 DNA reads TGTGCCAGCAGGGCCGGGACAGGGTGGGAGACCCAGTACTTC. Its protein product is CASRAGTGWETQYF. The entire variable domain, with the rest obtained from reference TRBV2 and TRBJ2-5, is as follows: EPEVTQTPSHQVTQMGQEVILRCVPISNHLYFYWYRQILGQKVEFLVSFYNNEISEKSEIFDDQFSVERPDGSNFTLKIRSTKLEDSAMYFCASRAGTGWETQYFGPGTRLLVL.

This clonotype was observed many times. The chain links TRBV20-1 to TRBJ1-1, with TRBD1 matching over 10 bases. This CDR3 is 14 amino acids long. CDR1 and CDR2 (germline): DFQATT, SNEGSKA (reference sequence). With V trimmed by 5 bases and J by 4 bases, 7 bases remained unmatched. The CDR3 region is CSAVPGTGATEAFF. The CDR3 DNA reads TGCAGTGCTGTTCCTGGGACAGGGGCCACTGAAGCTTTCTTT.

V usage is TRBV2 and J usage is TRBJ1-1; possibly TRBD1 for D (6 bases). This CDR3 has 15 residues. CDR1 is SNHLY and CDR2 is FYNNEI in the germline V gene. V lost 0 bases and J 5 bases, leaving 13 bases between the germline ends. The CDR3 region is CASSEAEGGGTEAFF. The CDR3 region has the DNA TGTGCCAGCAGTGAAGCGGAAGGGGGAGGGACTGAAGCTTTCTTT.